The 5 T cell receptor beta chains below come from one sample, sequenced in a study of graft-versus-host responses after intestinal transplantation. These receptors have no known antigen. Method: immunoSEQ multiplex PCR; TCRdb's copy keeps in-frame clones and lacks some. The sample records around 90,000 clones, 85% to 95% being singletons. This specimen consisted of unstimulated CD8+ T cells sorted from spleen or lymph node cells, obtained before transplant. These receptors originate from a human donor who was the organ donor for an intestinal transplant.

The rearrangement links TRBV7-8 to TRBJ2-7; D possibly corresponds to TRBD1 (5 bases). There are 14 residues in the CDR3. The V end was cut by 5 bases, the J end by 0 bases, with 11 bases between. Germline values: CDR1 SGHVS, CDR2 FQNEAQ. The CDR3 nucleotides are TGTGCCAGCAGCCCCAGGGCGAGCTCCTACGAGCAGTACTTC. Protein sequence: CASSPRASSYEQYF.

The chain has TRBV13 and TRBJ2-5, with 9 bases aligning to TRBD1. The V gene end was trimmed by 6 bases and the J gene end by 4 bases; junction bases not matched to a gene: 6. The CDR3 totals 14 residues. CDR1 and CDR2 from the germline V gene are PRHDT and FYEKMQ (reference sequence). CDR3 residues: CASSTGQGGETQYF. For the CDR3, the DNA is TGTGCCAGCAGTACGGGACAGGGAGGAGAGACCCAGTACTTC.

A single count supports this clone. The V call is TRBV4-2, the J call TRBJ1-6; tentatively, D is TRBD1 (6 bases). Germline V gives CDR1 LGHNA, CDR2 YNFKEQ. Trimming removed 4 bases at V and 7 bases at J, with 17 bases between. There are 16 residues in the CDR3. CDR3 amino acids: CASSPRLTQGNSPLHF. CDR3 coding DNA: TGTGCCAGCAGCCCTAGACTCACTCAGGGGAATTCACCCCTCCACTTT.

The V gene is TRBV7-9, the J gene TRBJ2-1, with D uncertain. From germline, CDR1 is SEHNR and CDR2 FQNEAQ (reference sequence). The CDR3 runs to 14 residues. V lost 5 bases to trimming and J lost 3 bases, with 11 bases between them. The CDR3 DNA follows: TGTGCCAGCAGCCCCCTAGACGACTACAATGAGCAGTTCTTC. Amino acids: CASSPLDDYNEQFF.

The chain links TRBV29-1 to TRBJ2-4; D is uncertain. Per the germline V gene, CDR1 is SQVTM and CDR2 is ANQGSEA. V was clipped by 2 bases and J by 0 bases, with 5 bases between them. The CDR3 contains 13 residues. The CDR3: CSVESGAKNIQYF. The CDR3 DNA is TGCAGCGTTGAATCGGGAGCCAAAAACATTCAGTACTTC.